This T cell receptor (beta chain) emerged from a study of blood T cell repertoires in COVID-19. This table comes from immunoSEQ multiplex PCR, and its TCRdb copy is limited to in-frame clones, with some not included. The data show tens of thousands of clones, 65% to 85% seen once. What was sequenced was peripheral blood. The sequence derives from a woman aged 80 or older with acute or convalescent COVID-19.

CDR3 loop: CASSPFRTDYNEQFF. DNA for the CDR3: TGTGCCAGCAGCCCCTTCAGGACTGACTACAATGAGCAGTTCTTC. The gene calls are TRBV6-6 and TRBJ2-1; D is perhaps TRBD2 (5 bases). CDR1 and CDR2 from the germline V gene are MNHNY and SVGAGI (reference sequence). Trimming cost V 6 bases and J 3 bases, with 15 bases left between them. The CDR3 spans 15 residues.